The clone carrying this T cell receptor (beta chain) was seen many times. This specimen comes from a study of spatial heterogeneity in lung cancer. Background on the study: On average, each unique TCR and UMI combination appeared more than ten times in raw reads.

Every TCR cDNA molecule bore its own unique molecular identifier. Via MiXCR, TCRdb re-called the 5' RACE reads, giving one row per CDR3 protein. The data contain around 24,000 distinct CDR3 sequences, 9.5% to 15% of them singletons. Germline CDR1 and CDR2: SGHTA and FQGTGA. Trimming left V 5 bases short and J 7 bases short, with 17 bases between. This CDR3 contains 15 residues. Time point here: sample taken at primary tumor resection. Whole RNA, isolated from tumor, nontumor lung or frozen PBMC, was sequenced without prior sorting. 72 TRACERx patients with early, untreated non-small cell lung cancer donated samples.

This sequence joins TRBV7-3 and TRBJ2-2, with a possible D match to TRBD2 (6 bases). The source was PBMCs, collected at surgery. The TCR comes from a female donor with early-stage non-small cell lung cancer. CDR3 protein: CASSLNAGGNGELFF. The CDR3 coding sequence is TGTGCCAGCAGCCTAAATGCTGGGGGGAACGGGGAGCTGTTTTTT.